These 20 T cell receptor beta chains were sequenced from one sample in a study of monozygotic twins with inflammatory bowel disease. TCRdb reprocessed the 5' RACE reads, with one entry per CDR3 protein and no DNA. The sample includes fewer than 550,000 distinct CDR3 sequences. Material: blood. These receptors were taken from a human donor with ulcerative colitis or Crohn's disease, or a healthy co-twin of an affected twin (not recorded which).

The chain joins TRBV7-2 to TRBJ2-3. The CDR3 has 16 residues. CDR1 is SGHTA and CDR2 is FQGNSA in the germline V gene. This CDR3 is CASSLRTMEGTDTQYF.

The chain employs TRBV3-1 and TRBJ1-6; the TCRdb D gene call, TRBD1, has no DNA to confirm it. From germline, CDR1 is LGHDT and CDR2 YNNKEL (reference sequence). The CDR3 spans 14 residues. This CDR3 reads CASSQVQGNSPLHF.

The rearrangement uses TRBV18 and TRBJ1-5; TCRdb designates TRBD1, a call that cannot be tested without DNA. CDR1 is KGHSH, CDR2 LQKENI, per germline. The CDR3 sequence is 15 residues long. CDR3 amino acids: CASSAGRTGRQPQHF.

The rearrangement uses TRBV5-6 and TRBJ1-2. Germline V gene lookup returns CDR1 SGHDT and CDR2 YYEEEE. The length of the CDR3 is 13 residues. The CDR3: CASSTTANYGYTF.

V usage is TRBV6-5 and J usage is TRBJ2-2; with no DNA, the TCRdb D assignment of TRBD1 cannot be verified. CDR3 size: 15 residues. Germline V gene lookup returns CDR1 MNHEY and CDR2 SVGAGI. Here the CDR3 reads CASSYPGQGAGELFF.

This chain joins TRBV6-2 or TRBV6-3 and TRBJ1-5; TCRdb's assignment of TRBD1 cannot be checked, as there is no DNA. Germline V gene lookup returns CDR1 MNHEY and CDR2 SVGEGT. CDR3 length equals 14 residues. The CDR3 region is CASSSTGFNQPQHF.

The V and J genes are TRBV20-1 and TRBJ2-1; absent DNA, TCRdb's TRBD2 call cannot be checked. CDR3 length: 13 amino acids. Germline V gene data show CDR1 as DFQATT and CDR2 as SNEGSKA (reference sequence). CDR3 residues: CSAALAGYNEQFF.

The CDR3 here is CSVGVHKDSPLHF. The V and J genes are TRBV29-1 and TRBJ1-6. CDR1 is SQVTM, CDR2 ANQGSEA, per germline. The CDR3 is made up of 13 amino acids. The full variable domain, in which reference TRBV29-1 and TRBJ1-6 provide the parts outside the CDR3, is SAVISQKPSRDICQRGTSLTIQCQVDSQVTMMFWYRQQPGQSLTLIATANQGSEATYESGFVIDKFPISRPNLTFSTLTVSNMSPEDSSIYLCSVGVHKDSPLHFGNGTRLTVT.

This chain uses TRBV18 with TRBJ1-5; TCRdb designates TRBD1, a call that cannot be tested without DNA. CDR1 KGHSH and CDR2 LQKENI come from the germline V gene. The CDR3 is 15 residues long. The CDR3 loop reads CASSRTGNGNQPQHF.

J is TRBJ2-3 and V is TRBV7-3; the D gene TCRdb calls, TRBD2, cannot be checked with no DNA. Germline CDR1 is SGHTA and CDR2 is FQGTGA. The CDR3 has 15 amino acids. This chain's CDR3 is CASSPRGLVTDTQYF.

J is TRBJ2-7 and V is TRBV7-9. This CDR3 is built from 12 residues. Germline lookup yields CDR1 SEHNR and CDR2 FQNEAQ (reference sequence). The CDR3 here is CASSRKIYEQYF. The complete variable domain, with remaining parts taken from reference TRBV7-9 and TRBJ2-7, reads DTGVSQNPRHKITKRGQNVTFRCDPISEHNRLYWYRQTLGQGPEFLTYFQNEAQLEKSRLLSDRFSAERPKGSFSTLEIQRTEQGDSAMYLCASSRKIYEQYFGPGTRLTVT.

The rearrangement joins TRBV29-1 to TRBJ1-2; TCRdb selects TRBD1, and the lack of DNA leaves this call unchecked. Germline loops: CDR1 SQVTM, CDR2 ANQGSEA. The CDR3 covers 12 residues. CDR3 sequence reads: CSVETGNYGYTF.

This chain links TRBV30 with TRBJ1-2. CDR1 and CDR2 (germline): GTSNPN, SVGIG (reference sequence). The CDR3 has 12 residues. CDR3 region: CAWSVVGHGYTF.

The genes are TRBV20-1 and TRBJ2-1; TCRdb's D call of TRBD2 is untestable without DNA. Germline values: CDR1 DFQATT, CDR2 SNEGSKA (reference sequence). The CDR3 length is 15 residues. The CDR3 sequence is CSARAIAGGYHEQFF.

V is TRBV10-3 and J is TRBJ1-1. Germline V gives CDR1 ENHRY, CDR2 SYGVKD. This CDR3 region has 13 residues. This CDR3 is CAISQTGRTEAFF.

The chain links TRBV27 to TRBJ2-5; TCRdb's D call of TRBD1 is untestable without DNA. The CDR3 consists of 16 residues. Per germline, CDR1 MNHEY and CDR2 SMNVEV (reference sequence). CDR3 protein: CASSPPTDRGGETQYF.

CDR3: CASRGDLNTEAFF. The chain uses TRBV5-4 and TRBJ1-1; TCRdb selects TRBD1, and the lack of DNA leaves this call unchecked. The CDR3 is 13 residues long. CDR1 and CDR2 from the germline V gene are SGHNT and YYREEE (reference sequence). The full variable domain, with the rest looked up from reference TRBV5-4 and TRBJ1-1, is ETGVTQSPTHLIKTRGQQVTLRCSSQSGHNTVSWYQQALGQGPQFIFQYYREEENGRGNFPPRFSGLQFPNYSSELNVNALELDDSALYLCASRGDLNTEAFFGQGTRLTVV.

This rearrangement joins TRBV12-3 or TRBV12-4 to TRBJ2-5; TCRdb gives TRBD1 as the D gene, but with no DNA this cannot be confirmed. The CDR3 runs to 16 residues. CDR3 residues: CASSQPGQGALETQYF.

V is TRBV7-9 and J is TRBJ2-7; there is no DNA to check the TCRdb D call of TRBD1. From germline, CDR1 is SEHNR and CDR2 FQNEAQ (reference sequence). The CDR3 has 14 amino acids. The CDR3 sequence: CASSGSGRYYEQYF.

The chain carries TRBV7-6 and TRBJ2-7; TCRdb outputs TRBD1, but without DNA this stays unchecked. There are 14 residues in the CDR3. Per germline, CDR1 SGHVS and CDR2 FNYEAQ. The chain's CDR3 is CASSQGGASYEQYF.